This TCR beta chain originates from a study of blood T cell repertoires in COVID-19. On the study more broadly: Specimens from acute and convalescent COVID-19 originated in the United States, Italy and Spain. T cells, B-cell-depleted T cells, or PBMCs supplied cDNA or gDNA.

The CDR3 spans 11 residues. V dropped 8 bases and J dropped 6 bases, with 11 bases sitting between them. Germline V lookup: CDR1 MDHEN, CDR2 SYDVKM. As processed by the authors: Scientists estimated how many nucleated cells there were by amplifying reference gene primers. Profiled with immunoSEQ multiplex PCR; TCRdb holds only in-frame clones, not every one. The V and J calls and clone size were taken over from that table, and D and trimming were inferred from the DNA. The sample yields over 75,000 clones, 84% seen once. Sequencing was done on a sample of peripheral blood. The clonotype originates from a woman aged 45-65 years with acute or convalescent COVID-19. The chain joins TRBV28 to TRBJ2-7; a weak D match, TRBD2 (7 bases). CDR3 region: CASAGAVEQYF. The CDR3, as DNA: TGTGCCAGCGCGGGGGCGGTCGAGCAGTACTTC.